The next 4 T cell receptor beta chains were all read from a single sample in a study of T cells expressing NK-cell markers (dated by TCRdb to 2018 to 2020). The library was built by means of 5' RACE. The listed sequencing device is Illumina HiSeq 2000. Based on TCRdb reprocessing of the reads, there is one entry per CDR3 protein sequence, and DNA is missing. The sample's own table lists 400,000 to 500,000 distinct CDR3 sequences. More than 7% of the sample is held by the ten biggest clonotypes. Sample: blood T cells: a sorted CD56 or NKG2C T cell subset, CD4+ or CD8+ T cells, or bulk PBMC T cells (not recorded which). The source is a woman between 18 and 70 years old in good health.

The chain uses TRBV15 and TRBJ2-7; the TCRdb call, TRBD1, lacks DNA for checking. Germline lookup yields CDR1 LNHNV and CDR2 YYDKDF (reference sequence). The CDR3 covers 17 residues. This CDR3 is CATSTPTGPLGLYEQYF.

The CDR3 sequence: CASSPARGEQFF. The chain couples TRBV7-9 to TRBJ2-1; TCRdb outputs TRBD1, but without DNA this stays unchecked. This CDR3 comprises 12 residues. From germline, CDR1 is SEHNR and CDR2 FQNEAQ (reference sequence).

The CDR3 sequence: CSVEDSASSYEQYF. The chain has TRBV29-1 and TRBJ2-7. Germline V gene lookup returns CDR1 SQVTM and CDR2 ANQGSEA. CDR3 length: 14 amino acids.

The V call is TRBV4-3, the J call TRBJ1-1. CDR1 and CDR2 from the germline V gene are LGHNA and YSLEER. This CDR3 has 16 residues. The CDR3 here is CASSQDRGGLNTEAFF.